The next 3 T cell receptor beta chains were all read from a single sample in a study of T cells in Graves' hyperthyroidism and ophthalmopathy. Researchers took RNA transcripts and amplified the TCR beta CDR3 regions from them. TCR CDR3 underwent first-round RT-PCR with the HTBI primer set. TCRdb recomputed calls from the multiplex PCR reads with MiXCR, one row per CDR3 protein. The profile shows hundreds of thousands of distinct CDR3 sequences, roughly a third of them singletons. Sequenced sample: blood. Receptors were obtained from a woman aged 40 to 50 with Graves' hyperthyroidism.

As for this clonotype: Compared with germline, one end of the junction differs, possibly owing to a read error. V is TRBV4-1 and J is TRBJ1-3; 7 bases fit TRBD1. The germline V gene encodes CDR1 MGHRA and CDR2 YSYEKL. This CDR3 region has 14 residues. CDR3 DNA: TGTGCCAGCACCGACAGGGAACTTGGAAACACCATATATTTT. Its protein is CASTDRELGNTIYF.

The V gene is TRBV12-3 or TRBV12-4, the J gene TRBJ2-7; a weak D match, TRBD1 (5 bases). This CDR3 comprises 14 residues. With 3 bases removed from V and 4 bases from J, the gap between germline ends came to 13 bases. This CDR3 reads CASSFYDSLYEQYF. As DNA, the CDR3 is TGTGCCAGCAGTTTTTACGACAGCTTATACGAGCAGTACTTC.

Of note for this clonotype: With a much larger clone just one base away, this may be a read error. This chain joins TRBV9 and TRBJ2-7, with 7 bases that match TRBD1. Germline lookup yields CDR1 SGDLS and CDR2 YYNGEE. The CDR3 contains 15 residues. J was trimmed by 3 bases and V by 3 bases; bases with no gene match: 9. The CDR3 DNA reads TGTGCCAGCAGCGCGCATCAGGGGGAGATCTACGAGCAGTACTTC. Protein sequence: CASSAHQGEIYEQYF.